A selection of T cell receptor beta chains follows, all from one sample in a study of PD-L1 blockade in urothelial cancer. Using immunoSEQ multiplex PCR, the repertoire was profiled, and TCRdb retains in-frame clones only, with some absent. The sample lists 50,000 to 75,000 clones, 81% seen once, with around 1.6% in the top ten. This specimen was PBMCs, taken around atezolizumab (anti-PD-L1) treatment. All receptors derive from a man in his 70s with urothelial cancer. Both conserved end residues are part of each CDR3. D genes are given only for firm matches. A clone size is listed for some rows: how often the clone was seen (once, few, many), or a class if it is expanded.

abundance: NA; d_gene: TRBD2; v_gene: TRBV28; j_gene: TRBJ2-1; CDR3aa: CASSPWTGGDNEQFF; CDR3nt: TGTGCCAGCAGTCCTTGGACGGGGGGGGACAATGAGCAGTTCTTC
abundance: NA; d_gene: NA; v_gene: TRBV19; j_gene: TRBJ1-5; CDR3aa: CASSIRTGSSNQPQHF; CDR3nt: TGTGCCAGTAGTATAAGGACGGGGTCTAGCAATCAGCCCCAGCATTTT
abundance: NA; d_gene: NA; v_gene: TRBV5-4; j_gene: TRBJ2-5; CDR3aa: CASSLEGATLVGTQYF; CDR3nt: TGTGCCAGCAGCTTGGAAGGGGCTACCTTGGTTGGGACCCAGTACTTC
abundance: NA; d_gene: NA; v_gene: TRBV18; j_gene: TRBJ1-1; CDR3aa: CASSPSLHKNTEAFF; CDR3nt: TGTGCCAGCTCACCATCCTTACACAAGAACACTGAAGCTTTCTTT
abundance: NA; d_gene: TRBD2; v_gene: TRBV7-9; j_gene: TRBJ2-3; CDR3aa: CASSLALAEKYTDTQYF; CDR3nt: TGTGCCAGCAGCTTAGCGCTAGCGGAGAAGTACACAGATACGCAGTATTTT
abundance: NA; d_gene: NA; v_gene: TRBV13; j_gene: TRBJ2-7; CDR3aa: CASRRQGYSYEQYF; CDR3nt: TGTGCCAGCAGACGGCAGGGCTACTCCTACGAGCAGTACTTC
abundance: NA; d_gene: NA; v_gene: TRBV15; j_gene: TRBJ2-5; CDR3aa: CATSRDSPEETQYF; CDR3nt: TGTGCCACCAGCAGAGACTCCCCGGAAGAGACCCAGTACTTC
abundance: once; d_gene: NA; v_gene: TRBV23-1; j_gene: TRBJ2-5; CDR3aa: CASSRETQYF; CDR3nt: TGCGCCAGCAGCCGAGAGACCCAGTACTTC
abundance: NA; d_gene: NA; v_gene: TRBV9; j_gene: TRBJ2-2; CDR3aa: CASSGGGGVVTGELFF; CDR3nt: TGTGCCAGCAGCGGAGGAGGGGGCGTTGTTACCGGGGAGCTGTTTTTT
abundance: NA; d_gene: TRBD2; v_gene: TRBV4-3; j_gene: TRBJ2-7; CDR3aa: CASSLQASGSYEQYF; CDR3nt: TGCGCCAGCAGCCTACAAGCTAGCGGCTCCTACGAGCAGTACTTC
abundance: NA; d_gene: TRBD1; v_gene: TRBV2; j_gene: TRBJ1-2; CDR3aa: CASSEQGARGGYTF; CDR3nt: TGTGCCAGCAGTGAACAGGGGGCGCGAGGTGGCTACACCTTC
abundance: NA; d_gene: TRBD2; v_gene: TRBV6-4; j_gene: TRBJ2-3; CDR3aa: CASKPGSGSDAQYF; CDR3nt: TGTGCCAGCAAGCCGGGTAGCGGGAGCGATGCGCAGTATTTT
abundance: NA; d_gene: NA; v_gene: TRBV5-4; j_gene: TRBJ1-1; CDR3aa: CASSLQNTEAFF; CDR3nt: TGTGCCAGCAGCTTGCAGAACACTGAAGCTTTCTTT
abundance: NA; d_gene: NA; v_gene: TRBV28; j_gene: TRBJ2-7; CDR3aa: CASSGSREAEQYF; CDR3nt: TGTGCCAGCAGTGGTAGCAGGGAGGCCGAGCAGTACTTC
abundance: NA; d_gene: TRBD1; v_gene: TRBV6-1; j_gene: TRBJ2-3; CDR3aa: CASSDRTGSTDTQYF; CDR3nt: TGTGCCAGCAGTGATCGGACAGGCTCCACAGATACGCAGTATTTT
abundance: few; d_gene: NA; v_gene: TRBV4-3; j_gene: TRBJ2-7; CDR3aa: CASSQEVVGEQYF; CDR3nt: TGCGCCAGCAGCCAAGAAGTCGTCGGGGAGCAGTACTTC
abundance: NA; d_gene: TRBD1; v_gene: TRBV13; j_gene: TRBJ2-7; CDR3aa: CASSSPRQGHNEQYF; CDR3nt: TGTGCCAGCAGCTCCCCCCGACAGGGACACAACGAGCAGTACTTC
abundance: NA; d_gene: NA; v_gene: TRBV7-2; j_gene: TRBJ2-7; CDR3aa: CASSLESGASYEQYF; CDR3nt: TGTGCCAGCAGCTTAGAATCAGGGGCCAGCTACGAGCAGTACTTC
abundance: NA; d_gene: NA; v_gene: TRBV19; j_gene: TRBJ1-1; CDR3aa: CASSIPDTEAFF; CDR3nt: TGTGCCAGTAGTATTCCAGACACTGAAGCTTTCTTT
abundance: once; d_gene: TRBD1; v_gene: TRBV7-2; j_gene: TRBJ2-4; CDR3aa: CASSSRDRGIQYF; CDR3nt: TGTGCCAGCAGCTCGAGGGACAGGGGAATTCAGTACTTC
abundance: once; d_gene: NA; v_gene: TRBV28; j_gene: TRBJ2-1; CDR3aa: CASSFRASYNEQFF; CDR3nt: TGTGCCAGCAGTTTCAGGGCCTCCTACAATGAGCAGTTCTTC
abundance: NA; d_gene: TRBD1; v_gene: TRBV28; j_gene: TRBJ1-5; CDR3aa: CASNLRTGYQPQHF; CDR3nt: TGTGCCAGCAACCTTAGGACAGGCTATCAGCCCCAGCATTTT
abundance: NA; d_gene: NA; v_gene: TRBV9; j_gene: TRBJ2-3; CDR3aa: CASSVATSGGPTDTQYF; CDR3nt: TGTGCCAGCAGCGTAGCTACTTCCGGGGGGCCCACAGATACGCAGTATTTT
abundance: NA; d_gene: TRBD2; v_gene: TRBV7-9; j_gene: TRBJ2-5; CDR3aa: CASSPTSGEVAETQYF; CDR3nt: TGTGCCAGCAGCCCCACTAGCGGGGAGGTCGCTGAGACCCAGTACTTC
abundance: NA; d_gene: NA; v_gene: TRBV6-1; j_gene: TRBJ1-5; CDR3aa: CASSEEGMRNQPQHF; CDR3nt: TGTGCCAGCAGTGAAGAGGGGATGAGAAATCAGCCCCAGCATTTT
abundance: NA; d_gene: TRBD1; v_gene: TRBV10-1; j_gene: TRBJ1-1; CDR3aa: CASSERIRTGVLNTEAFF; CDR3nt: TGCGCCAGCAGTGAGAGAATCCGGACAGGGGTCTTGAACACTGAAGCTTTCTTT